This T cell receptor beta chain originates from a study of control samples from healthy donors and cancer patients (dated by TCRdb to between 2020 and 2021). The library was generated by the immunoSEQ multiplex PCR assay. The source is immuneACCESS, and TCRdb retained only in-frame sequences with V and J called. Part of the clones is not carried over; for the studies checked, unresolved V genes explain less than half of this, and the remainder is unexplained. A total of roughly 140,000 clones appear in this sample, roughly 89% of them only once. The ten top clones hold 4% to 5.5% of the sample. V is clipped by 3 bases and J by 2 bases, and the sequence between their germline boundaries is 5 bases long. The CDR3 holds 13 amino acids from the cysteine to the phenylalanine. Here the CDR3 DNA is all that survives: 39 bases in frame from base 1. Points on this clone: This clone's antigen is unknown. Per-base qualities were not stored, and no clone one base away is much larger. Additional DNA sequences in this sample encode the identical CDR3.

The clonotype originates from a man younger than 45 in good health. Sample: blood. The chain joins TRBV12-3 or TRBV12-4 to TRBJ1-5, with the D gene not confidently named. CDR3 protein: CASSFGGNQPQHF. The DNA is as follows: TGTGCCAGCAGTTTTGGGGGCAATCAGCCCCAGCATTTT.